Listed below are T cell receptor beta chains from one sample, sequenced in a study of shared clonotypes between healthy human individuals. The method was immunoSEQ multiplex PCR; TCRdb's version includes in-frame clones alone and lacks a portion of them. The sample has roughly 2 million clones, approximately 94% seen once. The sequencing input was naive CD8+ T cells sorted from blood. All receptors come from a man aged 18 to 29 in good health. CDR3s include the opening cysteine and the closing phenylalanine or tryptophan. Fields, in order: CDR3 DNA, CDR3 protein, V gene, J gene, D gene, clone size. A D gene is named only where the DNA matches it firmly. Clone size is stated in some rows and not others, as once, few, many or a class when expanded.

TGTGCCAGCAGCCCACGGGCGGATGAAAAACTGTTTTTT	CASSPRADEKLFF	TRBV7-3	TRBJ1-4	.	.
TGCACCAGCAGCCAAGATCAGGGCTACGAGCAGTACTTC	CTSSQDQGYEQYF	TRBV1	TRBJ2-7	.	once
TGTGCCAGCAGCTTTCAGGGTATAGATACGCAGTATTTT	CASSFQGIDTQYF	TRBV7-6	TRBJ2-3	.	.
TGTGCCAGCACTGGATTGGGAGCTGAAAAACTGTTTTTT	CASTGLGAEKLFF	TRBV27	TRBJ1-4	.	.
TGCGCCAGCGGGGGCCCCCCCTCCTACGAGCAGTACTTC	CASGGPPSYEQYF	TRBV10-2	TRBJ2-7	.	.
TGTGCCAGCAGTTCTCTAACAGTCGGGCCTGGAAACACCATATATTTT	CASSSLTVGPGNTIYF	TRBV6-5	TRBJ1-3	.	.
TGTGCCTGGAGTTCTAGCGGGAGTTACGAGCAGTACTTC	CAWSSSGSYEQYF	TRBV30	TRBJ2-7	TRBD2	.
TGCGCCAGCAGCCAAGTAAGCGTACTGGGTCAGCCCCAGCATTTT	CASSQVSVLGQPQHF	TRBV4-1	TRBJ1-5	.	once
TGTGCCAGCAGCGTAGAGGGGGGAACGGGCTACGAGCAGTACTTC	CASSVEGGTGYEQYF	TRBV9	TRBJ2-7	.	.
TGCGCCAGCAGCCAGGCTCCGCAGGGTCCCTACGAGCAGTACTTC	CASSQAPQGPYEQYF	TRBV4-3	TRBJ2-7	.	.
TGTGCCAGCAGCTTTACAGGCCGAGAGGACGAGCAGTACTTC	CASSFTGREDEQYF	TRBV7-9	TRBJ2-7	.	few
TGCGCCAGCAGCCAGGGGACGTACCAAGAGACCCAGTACTTC	CASSQGTYQETQYF	TRBV4-1	TRBJ2-5	.	.
TGCGCCAGCAGCCAAAGGTCCCCGAGCTCTGGGGCCAACGTCCTGACTTTC	CASSQRSPSSGANVLTF	TRBV4-1	TRBJ2-6	.	.
TGTGCCAGCAGCGCGGGGGACAGGTTTTCGTACGAGCAGTACTTC	CASSAGDRFSYEQYF	TRBV9	TRBJ2-7	TRBD1	.
TGTGCCAGCAGCGCAGATACGTACACTGAAGCTTTCTTT	CASSADTYTEAFF	TRBV9	TRBJ1-1	.	.
TGTGCCAGCAGCCCCGGGACTAGCCTCTACGAGCAGTACTTC	CASSPGTSLYEQYF	TRBV7-9	TRBJ2-7	TRBD2	.
TGTGCCATCAGGCCCGGGACAGGACCGAACACTGAAGCTTTCTTT	CAIRPGTGPNTEAFF	TRBV10-3	TRBJ1-1	TRBD1	.
TGTGCCATCAGTGAGTCGGGGGTTGGGTCACCCCTCCACTTT	CAISESGVGSPLHF	TRBV10-3	TRBJ1-6	.	.
TGTGCCAGCAGTTACTCCTTTCCGGACCGCGAGCAGTTCTTC	CASSYSFPDREQFF	TRBV6-6	TRBJ2-1	.	.
TGTGCCAGTAATCCACAGATGAACACTGAAGCTTTCTTT	CASNPQMNTEAFF	TRBV19	TRBJ1-1	.	.
TGTGCCAGCAGTAGGGGGTACGGAAATGAAAAACTGTTTTTT	CASSRGYGNEKLFF	TRBV13	TRBJ1-4	.	.
TGTGCCAGCAGCTCGACAGGGCGTTCTGGAAACACCATATATTTT	CASSSTGRSGNTIYF	TRBV5-4	TRBJ1-3	TRBD1	.
TGTGCCAGCAGTTTAGTAGGTCCTCAAGAGACCCAGTACTTC	CASSLVGPQETQYF	TRBV6-6	TRBJ2-5	.	.
TGTGCCAGCGGAGGCAACACCGGGGAGCTGTTTTTT	CASGGNTGELFF	TRBV27	TRBJ2-2	.	.
TGCGCCAGCAGCCAAGGGACAGGGGGCACCGGGGAGCTGTTTTTT	CASSQGTGGTGELFF	TRBV4-3	TRBJ2-2	TRBD1	.
TGTGCCAGCAGTTTTTCCGGCGGGGGGCCGCTAGGGGAGCAGTACTTC	CASSFSGGGPLGEQYF	TRBV6-5	TRBJ2-7	TRBD2	.
TGTGCCAGCAGCTTAGATCCTGGAAACACCATATATTTT	CASSLDPGNTIYF	TRBV11-2	TRBJ1-3	.	.
TGTGCCAGCAGTGAATTTAGCGGGGCTAGCACAGATACGCAGTATTTT	CASSEFSGASTDTQYF	TRBV25-1	TRBJ2-3	TRBD2	.
TGTGCCAGCAGCGCGTCCGGGACTAACCAAGAGACCCAGTACTTC	CASSASGTNQETQYF	TRBV7-9	TRBJ2-5	TRBD2	.
TGTGCCAGCAGAGAAAAGGGGGACCCCAATACGCAGTATTTT	CASREKGDPNTQYF	TRBV7-6	TRBJ2-3	.	.
TGTGCCAGCAGCTTCTCGGAGGGGGTTGAGCAGTTCTTC	CASSFSEGVEQFF	TRBV7-9	TRBJ2-1	.	.
TGTGCCAGCAGCCATCAAAGCGCGAACTGGTACAATGAGCAGTTCTTC	CASSHQSANWYNEQFF	TRBV5-6	TRBJ2-1	.	.
TGCGCCAGCAGCCAATACGGTCAGGAGAATTCACCCCTCCACTTT	CASSQYGQENSPLHF	TRBV4-3	TRBJ1-6	.	.
TGTGCCAGCAGCCAAACAGTCACCTCTATCTCCTACGAGCAGTACTTC	CASSQTVTSISYEQYF	TRBV16	TRBJ2-7	.	once
TGCGCCAGCAGCCAAGCGGTAAATGATCCCTACGAGCAGTACTTC	CASSQAVNDPYEQYF	TRBV4-1	TRBJ2-7	.	once
TGTGCCAGCAGCTTAGATCGTACAGGACGGAACGAGCAGTACTTC	CASSLDRTGRNEQYF	TRBV11-2	TRBJ2-7	.	once
TGCGCCAGCAGCACCAGGACAGGGAAAGAAACAGATACGCAGTATTTT	CASSTRTGKETDTQYF	TRBV4-1	TRBJ2-3	TRBD1	.
TGTGCCAGCAGCTTAGAGGGAAATGCTTTTGGAAACACCATATATTTT	CASSLEGNAFGNTIYF	TRBV5-8	TRBJ1-3	.	.
TGTGCCAGCAGTGTGTCTGGGTGGGGGGAGACCCAGTACTTC	CASSVSGWGETQYF	TRBV27	TRBJ2-5	.	.
TGTGCCAGTGCAAGGACAGTTTACGACGGGGAGCTGTTTTTT	CASARTVYDGELFF	TRBV19	TRBJ2-2	.	.